This T cell receptor beta chain was profiled in a study of T cell responses to AZD1222 COVID-19 vaccine. Study-level points and caveats: Of spike-specific TCRs, nearly half reportedly target regions left unmutated in variants.

Only in-frame clones appear in the TCRdb table, and some are missing; sequencing was by immunoSEQ multiplex PCR. The data hold some 130,000 clones, with under 95% observed a single time. Pooled together were second doses at about 4 or about 12 weeks. With regard to this clone: Antigen unknown.

This CDR3 has 16 residues. Losses at the gene ends were 4 bases for V and 8 bases for J; bases not matched to a gene: 11. Looked up from germline, CDR1 is LGHDT and CDR2 is YNNKEL (reference sequence). This TCR derives from an adult who received the AZD1222 COVID-19 vaccine. The rearrangement links TRBV3-1 (or the pseudogene TRBV3-2) to TRBJ2-1, with 10 bases matching TRBD2. The sample in question was peripheral blood, obtained 28 days after the second AZD1222 dose. CDR3 sequence reads: CASSPTEAGGPHEQFF. As DNA, the CDR3 is TGTGCCAGCAGCCCTACCGAAGCGGGAGGGCCCCATGAGCAGTTCTTC.